This TCR beta chain was profiled in a study of shared clonotypes between healthy human individuals. Study overall: Used for every donor were three CD4 naive, three CD4 memory, two CD8 naive and one CD8 memory plate. The study, taken as a whole, reports: Clonotype sharing among the donors was expected to vary with sequencing depth.

Only in-frame clones appear in the TCRdb table, and some are missing; sequencing was by immunoSEQ multiplex PCR. The sample carries some 1,100,000 clones, approximately 80% recorded once. Donors comprised healthy HIV-negative adults lacking recent acute infections or vaccinations. For this clone: The antigen is not known.

The ends were cut back, 4 bases at V and 2 bases at J, with 8 bases in the middle. CDR3 size: 13 residues. Per the germline V gene, CDR1 is MNHEY and CDR2 is SMNVEV (reference sequence). The sequence derives from a man aged 18 to 30 in good health. Some clones in this sample may be carry-over from other donors' samples. V and J are TRBV27 and TRBJ1-2; D is perhaps TRBD1 (6 bases). The sample was memory CD4+ T cells from PBMCs. Subset indicated: CD45RA-negative fraction. The CDR3 DNA reads as TGTGCCAGCAGTTGGCAGGGGAACTATGGCTACACCTTC. Amino acid sequence: CASSWQGNYGYTF.